This T cell receptor (beta chain) came from a study of Ad26.COV2.S vaccination and SARS-CoV-2 variants. A note on this clone: Other DNA sequences in the sample encode the same CDR3.

The CDR3 is 13 amino acids. CDR1 SGDLS and CDR2 YYNGEE come from the germline V gene. Trimming shortened V by 4 bases and J by 3 bases, and 10 bases separated the two germline ends. The treatment: roughly 19 received Ad26.COV2.S at low or high dose, single or two shots; 5 received placebo; per-sample allocation not given. Each sample was drawn 63 days after the first injection (of vaccine or placebo). Within Boston, the person who donated was an adult of 18-55 years. Participants' vaccine, an Ad26 vector, delivered Wuhan-strain SARS-CoV-2 spike. The assay was immunoSEQ multiplex PCR, and TCRdb's table has in-frame clones only and misses some. This table has roughly 380,000 clones, around 90% appearing once.

The chain links TRBV9 to TRBJ1-1; TRBD1 is a possible D gene (5 bases). The material was peripheral blood, obtained in a trial of Ad26.COV2.S vaccine versus placebo. The receptor was derived from a person aged 18 to 59 who received the Ad26.COV2.S COVID-19 vaccine or a placebo. The CDR3 sequence is CASSPPRDTEAFF. The CDR3, as DNA: TGTGCCAGCAGCCCCCCCAGGGACACTGAAGCTTTCTTT.